Below are 17 T cell receptor beta chains sequenced from a single sample in a study of regulatory T cells in long-lasting Graves disease. The sample's time point: persistent/refractory GD, antithyroid drugs over 5 years with positive TRAb. Researchers made the TCR library from RNA that was extracted from PBMCs. Arm-PCR with iRepertoire HTBI primers amplified the CDR3 regions for these TCR beta libraries. TCRdb ran MiXCR on the multiplex PCR reads and lists one entry per CDR3 protein. The table records approximately 500,000 distinct CDR3 sequences, about a fifth of them present only once. The sample in question was peripheral blood mononuclear cells (PBMCs), obtained when the disease was refractory, from a patient treated with antithyroid drugs. These receptors all come from a female donor with Graves disease.

A few counts support this clonotype. V gene TRBV9 combines with J gene TRBJ1-1; tentatively, D is TRBD1 (5 bases). Germline assignment: CDR1 SGDLS and CDR2 YYNGEE. Trimming took off 7 bases at V and 3 bases at J, with 13 bases between the two ends. The CDR3 totals 13 residues. This CDR3 is CASSHGGDTEAFF. The CDR3 DNA is TGTGCCAGCTCCCACGGAGGGGACACTGAAGCTTTCTTT.

The chain links TRBV6-2 or TRBV6-3 to TRBJ2-7; D gene ambiguous. Germline CDR1 reads MNHEY; CDR2 reads SVGEGT. The CDR3 is made up of 10 amino acids. The CDR3 bases are TGTGCTACGGGTCCCGGGGAGCAGTACTTC. Amino acids: CATGPGEQYF.

The chain carries TRBV19 and TRBJ2-5; TRBD2 is a possible D gene (5 bases). CDR3 length: 15 residues. The germline V gene has CDR1 LNHDA and CDR2 SQIVND (reference sequence). Trimming pared 2 bases from V and 5 bases from J, leaving 15 bases between. The CDR3 bases are TGTGCCAGTAGTATAAGCGGAAGTTGGGCGGAGACCCAGTACTTC. Its translation is CASSISGSWAETQYF.

This clonotype was picked up a small number of times. V usage is TRBV7-9 and J usage is TRBJ1-1; D possibly corresponds to TRBD1 (5 bases). The length of the CDR3 is 15 residues. Trimming stripped 5 bases from V and 1 base from J, with 14 bases between. Germline V gene data show CDR1 as SEHNR and CDR2 as FQNEAQ (reference sequence). The CDR3 sequence is CASSPRAGQNTEAFF. In DNA form, the CDR3 reads TGTGCCAGCAGCCCTAGGGCAGGGCAGAACACTGAAGCTTTCTTT.

This chain connects TRBV3-1 to TRBJ2-7; tentatively, D is TRBD1 (5 bases). This CDR3 region has 13 residues. The germline V gene has CDR1 LGHDT and CDR2 YNNKEL (reference sequence). Trimming took off 3 bases at V and 3 bases at J, with 9 bases between the two ends. CDR3 in amino acids: CASSHETGYEQYF. Here the CDR3 DNA reads TGTGCCAGCAGCCACGAAACAGGCTACGAGCAGTACTTC.

The rearrangement joins TRBV20-1 to TRBJ2-2, with D possibly TRBD2 on 8 matching bases. Looked up from germline, CDR1 is DFQATT and CDR2 is SNEGSKA (reference sequence). Trimming took off 1 base at V and 8 bases at J, with 17 bases between the two ends. This CDR3 has 15 residues. CDR3 protein: CSARVQVAGQGELFF. The CDR3 nucleotides read TGCAGTGCTAGAGTTCAAGTAGCGGGACAGGGGGAGCTGTTTTTT.

The chain employs TRBV7-8 and TRBJ2-3; D not resolved. With 8 bases removed from V and 4 bases from J, the gap between germline ends came to 16 bases. The CDR3 totals 14 residues. Germline values: CDR1 SGHVS, CDR2 FQNEAQ. The CDR3 is CASPGARGADTQYF. The CDR3 DNA follows: TGTGCCAGCCCTGGAGCGAGAGGTGCAGATACGCAGTATTTT.

This clonotype came up many times. The V gene is TRBV28, the J gene TRBJ1-2, with D possibly matching TRBD1 (6 bases). The CDR3 loop spans 15 amino acids. V was trimmed by 5 bases and J by 6 bases, leaving 19 bases between them. Germline CDR1 and CDR2: MDHEN and SYDVKM. CDR3 amino acids: CASSLTLGARDGYTF. The DNA for the CDR3 is TGTGCCAGCAGTCTCACATTGGGGGCCCGGGATGGCTACACCTTC.

This clonotype was seen more than once but under ten times. This chain connects TRBV7-9 to TRBJ2-2; D perhaps matches TRBD1 (6 bases). V lost 5 bases and J lost 4, with 14 bases in between. CDR1 is SEHNR and CDR2 is FQNEAQ in the germline V gene (reference sequence). CDR3 size: 15 residues. The CDR3 loop is CASSQTDRITGELFF. The CDR3 coding sequence is TGTGCCAGCAGCCAAACTGACAGGATCACCGGGGAGCTGTTTTTT.

On this clonotype: A much larger clone differs by one base, so this may be a read error. This CDR3 reads CASSRNRVDGYTF. The DNA of the CDR3 is TGTGCCAGCAGCCGAAACAGGGTCGATGGCTACACCTTC. The chain recombines TRBV12-3 or TRBV12-4 with TRBJ1-2; D possibly corresponds to TRBD1 (6 bases). The ends were cut back, 6 bases at V and 6 bases at J, with 14 bases in the middle. The CDR3 is made up of 13 amino acids.

This clonotype was counted only a few times. CDR3 DNA: TGTGCCGCCTCTAGCATCTACGAGCAGTACTTC. Amino acid sequence: CAASSIYEQYF. The genes are TRBV6-1 and TRBJ2-7; maybe TRBD2 (5 bases). This CDR3 comprises 11 residues. CDR1 MNHNS and CDR2 SASEGT come from the germline V gene. V lost 11 bases, J lost 3 bases, and 11 bases lay in between.

V and J are TRBV20-1 and TRBJ1-5, with TRBD1 as a possible D gene (5 bases). V was shortened by 0 bases and J by 0 bases, with 15 bases between the two germline ends. Germline CDR1 DFQATT, CDR2 SNEGSKA (reference sequence). The CDR3 length is 17 residues. CDR3 in amino acids: CSARDMRDSYSNQPQHF. The CDR3 DNA sequence: TGCAGTGCTAGAGATATGAGAGACAGTTATAGCAATCAGCCCCAGCATTTT.

This clonotype was seen ten or more times. This rearrangement joins TRBV6-1 to TRBJ2-7; D might be TRBD2 (5 bases). The germline CDR1 and CDR2 sequences are MNHNS and SASEGT. The CDR3 has 14 residues. V dropped 0 bases and J dropped 5 bases, with 11 bases sitting between them. CDR3 in amino acids: CASSEAGIDDEQYF. The CDR3 bases are TGTGCCAGCAGTGAAGCCGGGATAGACGACGAGCAGTACTTC.

This clonotype was detected only a few times. The gene calls are TRBV9 and TRBJ1-1; D not certain. This CDR3 contains 13 residues. V gave up 0 bases and J gave up 1 base, with 4 bases separating them. Germline assignment: CDR1 SGDLS and CDR2 YYNGEE. The CDR3 DNA reads TGTGCCAGCAGCGTAGTAACGAACACTGAAGCTTTCTTT. This translates into CASSVVTNTEAFF.

In this sample, this clonotype turned up many times. The genes are TRBV15 and TRBJ2-7; 11 bases match TRBD1. Germline CDR1 is LNHNV and CDR2 is YYDKDF (reference sequence). The CDR3 loop spans 17 amino acids. With 3 bases clipped from V and 7 bases from J, the junction kept 14 bases outside the gene matches. The CDR3 loop reads CATSSQPRDRGDLEQYF. The CDR3 nucleotides are TGTGCCACCAGCAGCCAACCCAGGGACAGGGGGGACCTTGAGCAGTACTTC.

This clonotype appeared a few times. The chain couples TRBV6-5 to TRBJ1-4, with D unclear. CDR3 length: 16 amino acids. The V end was cut by 0 bases, the J end by 2 bases, with 10 bases between. The germline CDR1 and CDR2 sequences are MNHEY and SVGAGI. The CDR3 sequence is CASSYSTVPTNEKLFF. DNA for the CDR3: TGTGCCAGCAGTTACTCGACCGTACCCACTAATGAAAAACTGTTTTTT.

This clonotype was observed at least ten times. The CDR3: CASSQEADYQYF. DNA of the CDR3: TGTGCCAGCAGCCAAGAAGCCGACTATCAGTACTTC. The V gene is TRBV3-1, the J gene TRBJ2-4, with a possible D match to TRBD2 (5 bases). Germline CDR1 LGHDT, CDR2 YNNKEL (reference sequence). Trimming removed 0 bases from V and 12 bases from J, with 9 bases in between. The CDR3 has 12 residues. The full variable domain, rest sourced from reference TRBV3-1 and TRBJ2-4, is DTAVSQTPKYLVTQMGNDKSIKCEQNLGHDTMYWYKQDSKKFLKIMFSYNNKELIINETVPNRFSPKSPDKAHLNLHINSLELGDSAVYFCASSQEADYQYFGAGTRLSVL.